This T cell receptor (beta chain) is drawn from a study of CD8 T cells in Susac syndrome. A quantity of 0.5 to 1 ug RNA underwent reverse transcription using random hexamers. TCRdb reanalysed the immunoSEQ multiplex PCR reads using MiXCR and keeps one entry per CDR3 protein. This sample carries approximately 70,000 distinct CDR3 sequences, nearly 96% of them seen once, and the ten largest clones take 0.11%. Sequencing of TCR beta, carried out with a high-throughput approach, was applied to CD8+ and CD4+ T cells from the blood. CD8+ and CD4+ T cells were negatively isolated; TEMRA cells were FACS-enriched. The CDR3 extends over 14 amino acids. Looked up from germline, CDR1 is MNHNS and CDR2 is SASEGT. The V and J ends lost 1 base and 2 bases respectively, with 7 bases between them.

V gene TRBV6-1 combines with J gene TRBJ2-3; D is unclear. The sample was CD4+ T cells from PBMCs. The sequence was obtained from a human donor with multiple sclerosis. The CDR3 is CASSEVLLTDTQYF. The CDR3 DNA sequence: TGTGCCAGCAGTGAAGTCCTCCTCACAGATACGCAGTATTTT.